This T cell receptor (beta chain) came from a study of regulatory T cells in long-lasting Graves disease. The authors built TCR beta libraries using iRepertoire HTBI primers and Arm-PCR of CDR3 regions. One entry per CDR3 protein, called by TCRdb with MiXCR from the multiplex PCR reads. The sample includes under 300,000 distinct CDR3 sequences, around 20% of them seen just once. This clonotype was recorded at least ten times. As for time point: newly diagnosed GD, antithyroid drugs for less than 3 months. Extracted RNA from PBMCs served as the source of the TCR library. CDR1 is SGHRS, CDR2 YFSETQ, per germline. The V gene lost 4 bases and the J gene lost 0 bases, with 20 bases spanning the gap. CDR3 length equals 17 residues.

The specimen was peripheral blood mononuclear cells (PBMCs), collected at new diagnosis, from a patient treated with antithyroid drugs. The source is a female donor with Graves disease. The gene calls are TRBV5-1 and TRBJ2-7; a possible D gene is TRBD1 (6 bases). CDR3 DNA: TGCGCCAGCAGCCCTTGGTCCACAACAGGGAGCTCCTACGAGCAGTACTTC. This sequence encodes CASSPWSTTGSSYEQYF.